A single TCR beta chain is shown here with its context. These data come from a study of T-cell reconstitution after alpha-beta-depleted transplantation in children. CDR1 is SNHLY and CDR2 is FYNNEI in the germline V gene. This CDR3 contains 19 residues. J lost 0 bases, V lost 2 bases, and 12 bases had no gene match. The TCRbeta library incorporated unique molecular identifiers. TCRdb re-analysed the PCR reads in MiXCR, keeping a single row per CDR3 protein. The sample lists some 400,000 distinct CDR3 sequences, approximately 20% occurring once. This sequence joins TRBV2 and TRBJ2-1; 8 nucleotides line up with TRBD2. This specimen consisted of PBMCs from the stem cell graft donor, obtained from the stem cell graft. This clonotype was obtained from a human donor who donated a stem cell graft to a child with acute myeloid leukemia. The CDR3 DNA follows: TGTGCCAGCAGTGAAAGGGGAACTAGCGGTCTGAGCTCCTACAATGAGCAGTTCTTC. As protein: CASSERGTSGLSSYNEQFF.